The clone carrying this TCR beta chain showed up just a few times. Antigen: not known. Trimming took off 6 bases at V and 3 bases at J, with 7 bases between the two ends. The germline gives CDR1 SNHLY, CDR2 FYNNEI. The CDR3 consists of 12 residues. This sample was included in a study of blood T cells in healthy people across ages. Next came a second PCR, run for roughly 6 to 11 cycles, which used a sample-barcoded 5' primer along with a J-beta primer mix. A single record per CDR3 protein comes from TCRdb applying MiXCR to the 5' RACE reads. Seen here are over a million distinct CDR3 sequences, roughly a quarter observed once, and the top ten hold approximately 0.75%. Study results and limitations: When set beside aged donors, long-lived donors presented more naive CD4+ cells and higher diversity. The unknown donor CMV status may have confounded expanded clonotype changes.

The sample also formed part of further work on T cells of mothers and their children. In that study: It was found that thymic selection shapes TCR recombination output similarly in related and unrelated pairs.

Input material: blood. The chain joins TRBV2 to TRBJ2-3; D is ambiguous. The clonotype originates from a girl aged 2-10 years in good health. The CDR3 nucleotides read TGTGCCAGCAGGGCGGCTACAGATACGCAGTATTTT. Protein sequence: CASRAATDTQYF.